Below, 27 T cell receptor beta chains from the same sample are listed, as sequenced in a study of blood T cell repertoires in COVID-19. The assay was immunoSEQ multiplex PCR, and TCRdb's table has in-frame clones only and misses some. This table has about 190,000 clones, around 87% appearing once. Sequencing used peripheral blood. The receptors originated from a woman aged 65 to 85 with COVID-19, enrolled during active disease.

CDR3 amino acids: CASSQDQFSGNTIYF. Written as DNA, the CDR3 is TGTGCCAGCAGCCAGGATCAGTTCTCTGGAAACACCATATATTTT. This chain links TRBV5-4 with TRBJ1-3; no definite D call. Trimming took 4 bases from V and 0 from J, leaving 11 bases between them. This CDR3 contains 15 residues. Germline V CDR1 and CDR2: SGHNT, YYREEE (reference sequence).

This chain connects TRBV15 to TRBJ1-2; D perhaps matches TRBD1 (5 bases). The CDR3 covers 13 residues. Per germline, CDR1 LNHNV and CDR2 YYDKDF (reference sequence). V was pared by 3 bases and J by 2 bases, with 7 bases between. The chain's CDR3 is CATSRDTNYGYTF. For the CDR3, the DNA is TGTGCCACCAGCAGGGACACCAACTATGGCTACACCTTC. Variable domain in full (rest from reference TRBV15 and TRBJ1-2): DAMVIQNPRYQVTQFGKPVTLSCSQTLNHNVMYWYQQKSSQAPKLLFHYYDKDFNNEADTPDNFQSRRPNTSFCFLDIRSPGLGDTAMYLCATSRDTNYGYTFGSGTRLTVV.

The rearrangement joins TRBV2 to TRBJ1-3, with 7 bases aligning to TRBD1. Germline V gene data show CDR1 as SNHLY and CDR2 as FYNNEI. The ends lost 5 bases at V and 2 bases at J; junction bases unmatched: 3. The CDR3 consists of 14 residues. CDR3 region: CASSPDRAGNTIYF. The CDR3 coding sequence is TGTGCCAGCAGTCCCGACAGGGCTGGAAACACCATATATTTT.

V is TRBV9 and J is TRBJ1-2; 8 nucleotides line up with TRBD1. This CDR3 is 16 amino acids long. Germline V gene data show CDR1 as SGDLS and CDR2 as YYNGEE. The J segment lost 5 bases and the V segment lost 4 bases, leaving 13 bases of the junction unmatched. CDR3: CASSPRQGWAGYGYTF. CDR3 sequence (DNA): TGTGCCAGCAGCCCAAGACAGGGGTGGGCTGGGTATGGCTACACCTTC. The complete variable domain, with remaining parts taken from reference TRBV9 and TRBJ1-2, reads DSGVTQTPKHLITATGQRVTLRCSPRSGDLSVYWYQQSLDQGLQFLIQYYNGEERAKGNILERFSAQQFPDLHSELNLSSLELGDSALYFCASSPRQGWAGYGYTFGSGTRLTVV.

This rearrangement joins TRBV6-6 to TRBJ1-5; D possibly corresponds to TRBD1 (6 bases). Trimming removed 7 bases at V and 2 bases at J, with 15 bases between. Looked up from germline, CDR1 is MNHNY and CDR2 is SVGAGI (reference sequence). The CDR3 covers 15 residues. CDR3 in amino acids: CASTPAGAGNQPQHF. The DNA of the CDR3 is TGTGCCAGCACCCCAGCGGGGGCCGGCAATCAGCCCCAGCATTTT.

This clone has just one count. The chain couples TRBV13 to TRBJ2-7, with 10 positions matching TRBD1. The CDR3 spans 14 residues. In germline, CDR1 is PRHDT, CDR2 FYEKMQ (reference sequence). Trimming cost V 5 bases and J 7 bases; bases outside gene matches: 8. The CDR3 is CASSLTGGSGEQYF. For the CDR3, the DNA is TGTGCCAGCAGCCTGACAGGGGGCTCCGGGGAGCAGTACTTC.

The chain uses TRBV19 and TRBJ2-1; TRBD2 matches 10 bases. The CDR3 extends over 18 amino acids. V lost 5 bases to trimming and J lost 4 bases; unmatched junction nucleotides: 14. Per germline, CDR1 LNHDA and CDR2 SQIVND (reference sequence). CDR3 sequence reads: CASSSYSEPSGRYNEQFF. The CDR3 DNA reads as TGTGCCAGTAGTTCATACTCCGAGCCTAGCGGGAGATACAATGAGCAGTTCTTC.

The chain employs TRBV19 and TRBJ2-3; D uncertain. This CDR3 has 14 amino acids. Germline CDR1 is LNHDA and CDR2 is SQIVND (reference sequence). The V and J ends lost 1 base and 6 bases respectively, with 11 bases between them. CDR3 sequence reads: CASSIGADSDTQYF. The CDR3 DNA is TGTGCCAGTAGTATAGGCGCGGATTCGGATACGCAGTATTTT.

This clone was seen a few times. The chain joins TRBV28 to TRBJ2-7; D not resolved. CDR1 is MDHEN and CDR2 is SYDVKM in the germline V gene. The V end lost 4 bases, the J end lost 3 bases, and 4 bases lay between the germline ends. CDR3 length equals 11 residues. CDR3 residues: CASSSYYEQYF. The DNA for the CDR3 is TGTGCCAGCAGTTCTTACTACGAGCAGTACTTC.

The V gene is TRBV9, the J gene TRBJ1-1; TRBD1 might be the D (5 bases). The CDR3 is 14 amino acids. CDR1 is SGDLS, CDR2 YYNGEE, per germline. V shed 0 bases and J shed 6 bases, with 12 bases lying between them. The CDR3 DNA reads TGTGCCAGCAGCGTAGCTCCCGTAGGGGCTGAAGCTTTCTTT. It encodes CASSVAPVGAEAFF.

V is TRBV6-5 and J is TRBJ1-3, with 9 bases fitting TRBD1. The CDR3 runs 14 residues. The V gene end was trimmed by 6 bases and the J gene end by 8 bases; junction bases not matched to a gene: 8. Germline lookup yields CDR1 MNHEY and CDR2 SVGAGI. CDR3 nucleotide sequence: TGTGCCAGCAGGAAGGGACAGGGAGTATACACCATATATTTT. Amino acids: CASRKGQGVYTIYF.

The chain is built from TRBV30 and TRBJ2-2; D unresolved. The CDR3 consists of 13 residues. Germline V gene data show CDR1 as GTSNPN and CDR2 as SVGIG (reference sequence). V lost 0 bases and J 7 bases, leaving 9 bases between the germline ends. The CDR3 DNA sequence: TGTGCCTGGAGTGTCTTTAAAATCGGGGAGCTGTTTTTT. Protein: CAWSVFKIGELFF.

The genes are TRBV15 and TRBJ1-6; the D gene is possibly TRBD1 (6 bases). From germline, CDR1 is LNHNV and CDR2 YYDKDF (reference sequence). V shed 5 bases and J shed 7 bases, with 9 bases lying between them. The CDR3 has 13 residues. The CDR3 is CATSRGQNSPLHF. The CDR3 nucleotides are TGTGCCACCAGCCGCGGACAGAATTCACCCCTCCACTTT.

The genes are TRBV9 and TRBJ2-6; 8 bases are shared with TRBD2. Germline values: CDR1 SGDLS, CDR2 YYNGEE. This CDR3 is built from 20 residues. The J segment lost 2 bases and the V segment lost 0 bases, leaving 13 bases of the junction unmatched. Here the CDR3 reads CASSVGRTLAGRAGANVLTF. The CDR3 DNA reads TGTGCCAGCAGCGTAGGGAGAACGTTAGCGGGAAGGGCTGGGGCCAACGTCCTGACTTTC. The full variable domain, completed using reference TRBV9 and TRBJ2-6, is DSGVTQTPKHLITATGQRVTLRCSPRSGDLSVYWYQQSLDQGLQFLIQYYNGEERAKGNILERFSAQQFPDLHSELNLSSLELGDSALYFCASSVGRTLAGRAGANVLTFGAGSRLTVL.

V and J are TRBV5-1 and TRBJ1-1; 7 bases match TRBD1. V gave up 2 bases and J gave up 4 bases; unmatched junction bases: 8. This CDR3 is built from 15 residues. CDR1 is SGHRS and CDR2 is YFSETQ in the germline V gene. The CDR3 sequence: CASSLSGPGGTEAFF. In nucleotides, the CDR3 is TGCGCCAGCAGCTTAAGCGGCCCAGGGGGCACTGAAGCTTTCTTT.

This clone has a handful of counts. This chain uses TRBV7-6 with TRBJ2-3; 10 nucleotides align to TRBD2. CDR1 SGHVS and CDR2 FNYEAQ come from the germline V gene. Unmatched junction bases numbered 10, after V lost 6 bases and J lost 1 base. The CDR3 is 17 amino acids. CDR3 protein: CASSPLTGTSGTDTQYF. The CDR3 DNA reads TGTGCCAGCAGTCCGCTTACCGGGACTAGCGGCACAGATACGCAGTATTTT.

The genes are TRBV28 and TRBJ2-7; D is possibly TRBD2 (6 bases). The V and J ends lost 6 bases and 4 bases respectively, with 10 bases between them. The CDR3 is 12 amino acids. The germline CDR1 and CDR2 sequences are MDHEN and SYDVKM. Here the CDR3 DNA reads TGTGCCAGCAGCCCCGCGGGATACGAGCAGTACTTC. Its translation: CASSPAGYEQYF.

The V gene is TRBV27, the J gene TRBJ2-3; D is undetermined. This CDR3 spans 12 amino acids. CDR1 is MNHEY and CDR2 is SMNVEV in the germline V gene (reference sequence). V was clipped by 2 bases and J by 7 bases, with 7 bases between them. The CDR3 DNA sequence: TGTGCCAGCAGTTTAAACTCAAATACGCAGTATTTT. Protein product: CASSLNSNTQYF.

The CDR3 is CASSQGLEAFF. The CDR3 DNA sequence: TGTGCCAGCAGCCAAGGACTTGAAGCTTTCTTT. This rearrangement joins TRBV11-2 to TRBJ1-1; D is undetermined. V gave up 5 bases and J gave up 7 bases, with 8 bases separating them. The CDR3 is made up of 11 amino acids. Germline V CDR1 and CDR2: SGHAT, FQNNGV.

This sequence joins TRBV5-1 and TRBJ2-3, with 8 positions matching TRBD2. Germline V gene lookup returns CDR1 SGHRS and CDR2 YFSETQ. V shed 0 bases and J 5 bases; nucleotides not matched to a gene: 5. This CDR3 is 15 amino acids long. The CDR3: CASSLEGAGVDTQYF. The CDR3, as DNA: TGCGCCAGCAGCTTGGAGGGAGCGGGAGTAGATACGCAGTATTTT.

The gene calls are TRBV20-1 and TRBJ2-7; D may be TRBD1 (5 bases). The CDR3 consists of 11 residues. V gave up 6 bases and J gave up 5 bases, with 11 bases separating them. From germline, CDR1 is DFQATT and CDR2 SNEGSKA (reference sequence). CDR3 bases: TGCAGTGCAAGCCAGGGTAACGAGCAGTACTTC. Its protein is CSASQGNEQYF.

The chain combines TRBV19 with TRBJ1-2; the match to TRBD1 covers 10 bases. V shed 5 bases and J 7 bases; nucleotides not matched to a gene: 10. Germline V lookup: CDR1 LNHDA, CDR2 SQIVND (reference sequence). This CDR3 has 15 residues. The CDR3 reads CASSLSGTGDRGYTF. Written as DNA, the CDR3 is TGTGCCAGTAGTCTATCCGGGACAGGGGATCGTGGCTACACCTTC.

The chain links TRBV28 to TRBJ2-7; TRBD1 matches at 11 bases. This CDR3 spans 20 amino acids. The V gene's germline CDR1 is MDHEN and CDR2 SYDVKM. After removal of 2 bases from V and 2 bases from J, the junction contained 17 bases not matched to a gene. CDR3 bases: TGTGCCAGCAGTTTAGCCCCGGGACAGGGGGGGCGCTGGACCCCCTACGAGCAGTACTTC. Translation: CASSLAPGQGGRWTPYEQYF.

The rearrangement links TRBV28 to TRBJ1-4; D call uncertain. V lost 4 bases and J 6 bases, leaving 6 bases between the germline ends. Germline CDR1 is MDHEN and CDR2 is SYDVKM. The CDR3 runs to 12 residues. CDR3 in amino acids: CASSSTDEKLFF. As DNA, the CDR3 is TGTGCCAGCAGTTCCACGGATGAAAAACTGTTTTTT.

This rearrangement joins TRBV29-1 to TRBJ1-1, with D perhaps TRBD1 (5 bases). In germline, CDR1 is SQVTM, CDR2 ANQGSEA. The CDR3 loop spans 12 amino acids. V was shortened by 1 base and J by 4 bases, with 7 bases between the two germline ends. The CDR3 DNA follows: TGCAGCGTTGAAGGGGGGGTCACTGAAGCTTTCTTT. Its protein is CSVEGGVTEAFF.

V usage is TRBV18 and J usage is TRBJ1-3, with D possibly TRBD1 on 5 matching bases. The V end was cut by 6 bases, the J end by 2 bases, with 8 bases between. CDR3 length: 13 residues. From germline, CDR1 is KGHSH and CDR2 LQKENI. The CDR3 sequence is CASSQGAGNTIYF. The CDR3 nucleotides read TGTGCCAGCTCCCAGGGTGCTGGAAACACCATATATTTT.

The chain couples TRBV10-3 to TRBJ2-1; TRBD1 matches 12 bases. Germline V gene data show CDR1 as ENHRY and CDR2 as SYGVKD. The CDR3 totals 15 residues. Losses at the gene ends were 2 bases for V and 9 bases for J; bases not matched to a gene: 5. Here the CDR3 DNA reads TGTGCCATCAGTGAGGGGACAGGGGGCCAGGGTGAGCAGTTCTTC. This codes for CAISEGTGGQGEQFF.